The entry below gives a single TCR beta chain sequence along with its context. Its antigen is not identified. The record originates from a study of a mutant IDH1 vaccine in newly diagnosed glioma. For the study at large: Scheduled for weeks 1, 3, 5, 7, 11, 15, 19 and 23, eight vaccinations were given to patients. Previous care, which was radiotherapy, temozolomide, or both, most often involved both.

The V gene's germline CDR1 is MGHRA and CDR2 YSYEKL. After removal of 4 bases from V and 6 bases from J, the junction contained 8 bases not matched to a gene. CDR3 length: 16 residues. Clones were sequenced by immunoSEQ multiplex PCR, and TCRdb holds only the in-frame ones, with some missing. The repertoire holds some 60,000 clones, with 70% to 90% as singletons. The time point was: week 5, during vaccination. In every dose of vaccine, 300 ug of mutant IDH1 20-mer peptide was given alongside topical imiquimod. The clonotype comes from a woman aged 40-49 years with glioma. The starting material was PBMCs, obtained from a glioma patient whose treatment included an IDH1 peptide vaccine. The chain uses TRBV4-1 and TRBJ2-7; 14 bases line up with TRBD2. The CDR3, as DNA: TGCGCCAGCAGCCGCACAGGACTAGCGGGAGGCGGCGAGCAGTACTTC. The encoded protein is CASSRTGLAGGGEQYF.